This T cell receptor beta chain appears in the sequencing data of a study of blood T cell repertoires in COVID-19. Across the whole study: Researchers got acute and convalescent COVID-19 samples from the United States, Italy and Spain.

The V gene end was trimmed by 2 bases and the J gene end by 2 bases; junction bases not matched to a gene: 12. Germline V CDR1 and CDR2: SGHAT, FQNNGV. The CDR3 spans 19 residues. Using immunoSEQ multiplex PCR, the repertoire was profiled, and TCRdb retains in-frame clones only, with some absent. The sample includes about 140,000 clones, 75% to 90% of them seen just once. Specimen: peripheral blood. This sequence originates from an elderly woman with acute or convalescent COVID-19. V gene TRBV11-2 combines with J gene TRBJ1-3; 10 bases agree with TRBD1. CDR3: CASSLYRGQGILAGNTIYF. The CDR3 bases are TGTGCCAGCAGCTTATACCGGGGACAGGGGATTCTAGCTGGAAACACCATATATTTT.